Listed below are T cell receptor beta chains from one sample, sequenced in a study of blood T cell repertoires in COVID-19. The assay was immunoSEQ multiplex PCR, and TCRdb's table has in-frame clones only and misses some. This table holds about 90,000 clones, about nine tenths found once. Input material: peripheral blood. These receptors were taken from a human donor with active COVID-19. The donor label of this sample is uncertain. CDR3s include the opening cysteine and the closing phenylalanine or tryptophan. A D gene is named only where the DNA matches it firmly. Rows give clone size only sometimes, using once, few, many, or a class for an expanded clone.

clone size	D gene	CDR3 length	V gene	J gene	CDR3 protein	CDR3 DNA
once	-	14	TRBV5-6	TRBJ1-5	CASSLGGKHQPQHF	TGTGCCAGCAGCTTAGGAGGGAAACATCAGCCCCAGCATTTT
-	TRBD1	16	TRBV2	TRBJ2-7	CASTGGAGQGTYEQYF	TGTGCCAGCACCGGCGGTGCGGGACAGGGTACCTACGAGCAGTACTTC
-	-	16	TRBV6-1	TRBJ1-5	CASSGLSGVSNQPQHF	TGTGCCAGCAGTGGGTTGAGTGGAGTGAGCAATCAGCCCCAGCATTTT
-	TRBD1	13	TRBV5-5	TRBJ2-7	CASQRGHSYEQYF	TGTGCCAGTCAAAGGGGGCACTCCTACGAGCAGTACTTC
few	TRBD2	19	TRBV5-1	TRBJ2-2	CASSYSTSGGLLNTGELFF	TGCGCCAGCAGCTACTCGACTAGCGGGGGACTATTGAACACCGGGGAGCTGTTTTTT
few	-	14	TRBV7-9	TRBJ1-2	CASASEPGLHTYTF	TGTGCCAGCGCGTCAGAGCCGGGGTTGCACACCTACACCTTC
-	-	14	TRBV5-1	TRBJ2-3	CASSFRVGTDTQYF	TGCGCCAGCAGCTTCAGGGTGGGCACAGATACGCAGTATTTT
-	-	15	TRBV9	TRBJ2-2	CASSVSQPDTGELFF	TGTGCCAGCAGCGTAAGCCAACCTGACACCGGGGAGCTGTTTTTT
-	TRBD2	13	TRBV11-3	TRBJ2-1	CASRSGGANEQFF	TGTGCCAGCCGTAGCGGGGGGGCGAATGAGCAGTTCTTC
once	-	11	TRBV20-1	TRBJ1-4	CSAWRLEKLFF	TGCAGTGCTTGGAGGTTGGAAAAACTGTTTTTT
-	-	16	TRBV7-3	TRBJ2-2	CASSLYPGVNTGELFF	TGTGCCAGCAGCTTATACCCGGGAGTCAACACCGGGGAGCTGTTTTTT
-	-	15	TRBV9	TRBJ2-2	CASSQQTANTGELFF	TGTGCCAGCAGCCAACAAACAGCGAACACCGGGGAGCTGTTTTTT
-	TRBD2	15	TRBV5-4	TRBJ2-3	CASSFSGGALDTQYF	TGTGCCAGCAGCTTTAGCGGGGGGGCATTAGATACGCAGTATTTT
-	-	12	TRBV6-4	TRBJ2-1	CATSAGMGEQFF	TGTGCCACCTCCGCAGGGATGGGTGAGCAGTTCTTC
few	TRBD2	14	TRBV28	TRBJ2-1	CATWEAGAANEQFF	TGTGCCACATGGGAAGCGGGGGCCGCCAATGAGCAGTTCTTC
-	TRBD2	15	TRBV7-9	TRBJ2-1	CASSKEAGGPNEQFF	TGTGCCAGCAGCAAGGAAGCGGGGGGACCCAATGAGCAGTTCTTC
-	-	14	TRBV4-3	TRBJ2-1	CASSQDLGAHEQFF	TGCGCCAGCAGCCAAGATTTGGGGGCTCATGAGCAGTTCTTC
-	TRBD2	16	TRBV6-5	TRBJ2-2	CASSYRTSGGTGELFF	TGTGCCAGCAGTTACCGGACTAGCGGGGGCACCGGGGAGCTGTTTTTT
-	-	14	TRBV5-6	TRBJ1-3	CASSLFYSGNTIYF	TGTGCCAGCAGCCTCTTCTACTCTGGAAACACCATATATTTT
-	-	13	TRBV18	TRBJ1-1	CASSSTANTEAFF	TGTGCCAGCTCAAGCACAGCGAACACTGAAGCTTTCTTT